One sample yielded the 5 T cell receptor beta chains listed below, sequenced in a study of blood T cell repertoires in COVID-19. Here immunoSEQ multiplex PCR was the method, and the copy in TCRdb shows in-frame clones only, minus some. The sample consists of about 310,000 clones, less than 85% of them appearing once. The sample was PBMCs or T cells enriched from blood (not recorded which). These receptors were collected from a woman aged 25 to 45 who had been exposed to COVID-19.

The chain recombines TRBV30 with TRBJ1-5; D is unresolved. The V gene lost 0 bases and the J gene lost 3 bases, with 12 bases spanning the gap. The CDR3 is 15 amino acids. The germline gives CDR1 GTSNPN, CDR2 SVGIG (reference sequence). The CDR3 loop reads CAWSVRRGNNQPQHF. The CDR3, as DNA: TGTGCCTGGAGTGTAAGGCGAGGAAACAATCAGCCCCAGCATTTT.

This sequence joins TRBV18 and TRBJ1-5; D is unresolved. This CDR3 spans 16 amino acids. V was trimmed by 2 bases and J by 0 bases, leaving 11 bases between them. Germline V gene lookup returns CDR1 KGHSH and CDR2 LQKENI. The CDR3 DNA sequence: TGTGCCAGCTCACCATGGGAGGCGAATAGCAATCAGCCCCAGCATTTT. It is translated as CASSPWEANSNQPQHF. Full variable domain (remainder filled in from reference TRBV18 and TRBJ1-5): NAGVMQNPRHLVRRRGQEARLRCSPMKGHSHVYWYRQLPEEGLKFMVYLQKENIIDESGMPKERFSAEFPKEGPSILRIQQVVRGDSAAYFCASSPWEANSNQPQHFGDGTRLSIL.

V and J are TRBV19 and TRBJ1-5; D not certain. Trimming removed 3 bases from V and 2 bases from J, with 11 bases in between. This CDR3 region has 15 residues. The germline CDR1 and CDR2 sequences are LNHDA and SQIVND (reference sequence). CDR3 loop: CASSIFRQGNQPQHF. CDR3 sequence (DNA): TGTGCCAGTAGTATTTTTCGGCAGGGCAATCAGCCCCAGCATTTT.

The J gene is TRBJ1-3, the V gene TRBV4-1, with 7 bases matching TRBD1. V was clipped by 4 bases and J by 0 bases; unmatched bases: 6. The CDR3 sequence is 16 residues long. CDR1 is MGHRA, CDR2 YSYEKL, per germline. The CDR3 protein is CASSRTTGVSGNTIYF. CDR3 bases: TGCGCCAGCAGCCGCACCACAGGGGTCTCTGGAAACACCATATATTTT.

The chain combines TRBV3-1 (or the pseudogene TRBV3-2) with TRBJ1-4; TRBD1 aligns across 7 bases. V gave up 5 bases and J gave up 11 bases; unmatched junction bases: 11. Germline V lookup: CDR1 LGHDT, CDR2 YNNKEL (reference sequence). The CDR3 covers 14 residues. This chain's CDR3 is CASSLQGTRAKLFF. The CDR3 coding sequence is TGTGCCAGCAGCTTACAGGGGACGAGGGCCAAACTGTTTTTT.